This TCR beta chain was observed in a study of glioma-infiltrating T cells. The V segment lost 9 bases and the J segment 5 bases; nucleotides outside the gene matches: 12. The CDR3 extends over 16 amino acids. The iRepertoire nested amplicon-rescue multiplex PCR amplified TCR alpha and beta CDR3s from RNA. Via MiXCR, TCRdb re-called the multiplex PCR reads, giving one row per CDR3 protein. The data hold over 70,000 distinct CDR3 sequences, with roughly 23% observed a single time. This chain links TRBV12-3 or TRBV12-4 with TRBJ2-2, with TRBD2 matching 10 bases. This TCR derives from a human donor with low-grade glioma or glioblastoma, undergoing nonglioma brain surgery, or in good health (not recorded which). Sequencing input: glioma tissue, nonneoplastic brain tissue, or PBMCs (not recorded which). The CDR3 here is CASSILAGVGTGELFF. CDR3 DNA: TGTGCCAGTAGTATCCTAGCGGGAGTTGGAACCGGGGAGCTGTTTTTT.